These T cell receptor beta chains were read from a single sample in a study of spatial heterogeneity in lung cancer. Via MiXCR, TCRdb re-called the 5' RACE reads, giving one row per CDR3 protein. The sample carries 85,000 to 100,000 distinct CDR3 sequences, just under 20% recorded once. This specimen consisted of PBMCs, obtained at follow-up. The receptors here all came from a male donor with early-stage non-small cell lung cancer. Both conserved end residues are part of each CDR3. Fields, in order: clone size, D gene, J gene, V gene, CDR3 protein, CDR3 DNA. D genes are given only for firm matches. Clone size is given for some rows only: seen once, a few or many times, or a class if the clone is expanded.

size: .; D: .; J: TRBJ2-2; V: TRBV3-1; CDR3: CASSGRENTGELFF; DNA: TGTGCCAGCAGTGGTCGGGAGAACACCGGGGAGCTGTTTTTT
size: few; D: .; J: TRBJ2-3; V: TRBV29-1; CDR3: CSVDRQRGTDTQYF; DNA: TGCAGCGTTGACCGGCAACGGGGCACAGATACGCAGTATTTT
size: .; D: .; J: TRBJ2-7; V: TRBV12-3/TRBV12-4; CDR3: CASRSQGTYEQYF; DNA: TGTGCCAGCAGATCACAGGGAACCTACGAGCAGTACTTC
size: once; D: .; J: TRBJ2-5; V: TRBV7-9; CDR3: CASSSTQETQYF; DNA: TGTGCCAGCAGCTCCACGCAGGAGACCCAGTACTTC
size: .; D: .; J: TRBJ2-1; V: TRBV20-1; CDR3: CSARELETFDEQFF; DNA: TGCAGTGCTAGAGAGCTAGAGACGTTCGATGAGCAGTTCTTC
size: many; D: .; J: TRBJ2-3; V: TRBV12-3/TRBV12-4; CDR3: CASSITDTQYF; DNA: TGTGCCAGCAGTATTACAGATACGCAGTATTTT
size: many; D: .; J: TRBJ1-5; V: TRBV30; CDR3: CAWSVFGRGEDQPQHF; DNA: TGTGCCTGGAGTGTATTTGGGAGGGGCGAGGATCAGCCCCAGCATTTT
size: .; D: TRBD2; J: TRBJ2-1; V: TRBV6-1; CDR3: CAGRLAGSYNEQFF; DNA: TGTGCCGGCCGACTAGCGGGATCCTACAATGAGCAGTTCTTC
size: .; D: .; J: TRBJ2-5; V: TRBV7-6; CDR3: CASSPRASGETQYF; DNA: TGTGCCAGCAGCCCTAGGGCCTCGGGGGAGACCCAGTACTTC
size: .; D: .; J: TRBJ1-1; V: TRBV12-2; CDR3: CASRLTVPGQGALPRNTEAFF; DNA: TGTGCAAGTCGCTTAACCGTCCCGGGACAGGGGGCGCTTCCTCGAAACACTGAAGCTTTCTTT
size: many; D: .; J: TRBJ1-1; V: TRBV6-2/TRBV6-3; CDR3: CASRRQPNTEAFF; DNA: TGTGCCAGCAGAAGGCAACCGAACACTGAAGCTTTCTTT
size: .; D: .; J: TRBJ2-1; V: TRBV24-1; CDR3: CATSETSRAPLNEQFF; DNA: TGTGCCACCAGTGAAACTAGCCGGGCCCCGCTAAATGAGCAGTTCTTC
size: .; D: .; J: TRBJ2-7; V: TRBV7-2; CDR3: CASSLVTGTYEQYF; DNA: TGTGCCAGCAGCTTAGTTACGGGTACCTACGAGCAGTACTTC
size: .; D: .; J: TRBJ2-7; V: TRBV5-1; CDR3: CASSLGDAVYEQYF; DNA: TGCGCCAGCAGCTTGGGGGACGCCGTCTACGAGCAGTACTTC
size: many; D: TRBD2; J: TRBJ2-1; V: TRBV5-6; CDR3: CASRAGGNEQFF; DNA: TGTGCCAGCAGAGCGGGAGGCAATGAGCAGTTCTTC
size: few; D: .; J: TRBJ2-5; V: TRBV4-1; CDR3: CASSRQRQETQYF; DNA: TGCGCCAGCAGCCGACAGAGACAAGAGACCCAGTACTTC
size: .; D: .; J: TRBJ2-2; V: TRBV20-1; CDR3: CSARNAAGVRTGELFF; DNA: TGCAGTGCTAGAAACGCGGCAGGGGTTCGCACCGGGGAGCTGTTTTTT
size: .; D: .; J: TRBJ2-3; V: TRBV5-1; CDR3: CASSLGGATITDTQYF; DNA: TGCGCCAGCAGCTTAGGTGGGGCAACGATCACAGATACGCAGTATTTT
size: few; D: TRBD1; J: TRBJ1-1; V: TRBV5-1; CDR3: CASSTDRGNTEAFF; DNA: TGCGCCAGCAGCACCGACAGGGGGAACACTGAAGCTTTCTTT
size: .; D: .; J: TRBJ2-5; V: TRBV27; CDR3: CASATTYRQETQYF; DNA: TGTGCCAGCGCTACGACATATCGGCAAGAGACCCAGTACTTC
size: .; D: .; J: TRBJ2-3; V: TRBV29-1; CDR3: CSVEASRDTQYF; DNA: TGCAGCGTTGAAGCTAGCCGGGATACGCAGTATTTT
size: .; D: TRBD1; J: TRBJ2-5; V: TRBV19; CDR3: CASSPRAGQGGEKTQYF; DNA: TGTGCCAGTAGTCCTAGAGCGGGACAGGGGGGAGAGAAGACCCAGTACTTC
size: few; D: .; J: TRBJ1-5; V: TRBV19; CDR3: CASSKGLNSNQPQHF; DNA: TGTGCCAGTAGTAAAGGATTAAATAGCAATCAGCCCCAGCATTTT
size: many; D: TRBD2; J: TRBJ2-3; V: TRBV11-2; CDR3: CASSPSGGTDTQYF; DNA: TGTGCCAGCAGCCCTAGCGGGGGCACAGATACGCAGTATTTT
size: .; D: .; J: TRBJ1-5; V: TRBV2; CDR3: CASSGGRGNQPQHF; DNA: TGTGCCAGCAGTGGGGGAAGGGGTAATCAGCCCCAGCATTTT
size: many; D: .; J: TRBJ1-2; V: TRBV6-2/TRBV6-3; CDR3: CASSYSDGYYGYTF; DNA: TGTGCCAGCAGTTACTCGGACGGATACTATGGCTACACCTTC
size: few; D: TRBD1; J: TRBJ2-2; V: TRBV6-2/TRBV6-3; CDR3: CASSYTRTGMTGELFF; DNA: TGTGCCAGCAGTTACACTAGGACAGGAATGACCGGGGAGCTGTTTTTT
size: .; D: TRBD2; J: TRBJ2-3; V: TRBV20-1; CDR3: CSARRPATSGRAEDTQYF; DNA: TGCAGTGCTAGGCGGCCCGCAACTAGCGGGAGGGCCGAAGATACGCAGTATTTT
size: .; D: .; J: TRBJ2-3; V: TRBV27; CDR3: CASSFYKGFSTDTQYF; DNA: TGTGCCAGCAGTTTTTATAAAGGGTTTAGCACAGATACGCAGTATTTT
size: many; D: TRBD1; J: TRBJ2-3; V: TRBV4-3; CDR3: CASSPRQGADTQYF; DNA: TGCGCCAGCAGCCCCCGACAGGGGGCAGATACGCAGTATTTT
size: many; D: TRBD1; J: TRBJ2-7; V: TRBV7-9; CDR3: CASSPPGTGPLEQYF; DNA: TGTGCCAGCAGCCCGCCCGGGACAGGGCCCCTCGAGCAGTACTTC
size: few; D: .; J: TRBJ2-5; V: TRBV6-1; CDR3: CASSVVNLLQEETQYF; DNA: TGTGCCAGCAGTGTAGTAAACCTCCTACAGGAAGAGACCCAGTACTTC
size: few; D: TRBD2; J: TRBJ2-2; V: TRBV19; CDR3: CASSTGPSGRQTGELFF; DNA: TGTGCCAGTAGTACGGGCCCTAGCGGGAGGCAAACCGGGGAGCTGTTTTTT
size: many; D: TRBD1; J: TRBJ2-5; V: TRBV5-5; CDR3: CASSSTGTGPETQYF; DNA: TGTGCCAGCAGCTCAACCGGGACAGGGCCGGAGACCCAGTACTTC
size: few; D: TRBD2; J: TRBJ2-1; V: TRBV4-1; CDR3: CASSQGRGLSSTNEQFF; DNA: TGCGCCAGCAGCCAAGGAAGGGGACTATCCTCTACCAATGAGCAGTTCTTC
size: few; D: TRBD1; J: TRBJ2-1; V: TRBV10-3; CDR3: CAISLDRYNEQFF; DNA: TGTGCCATCAGCCTGGACAGGTACAATGAGCAGTTCTTC
size: few; D: .; J: TRBJ1-1; V: TRBV10-2; CDR3: CASSESGGGTEAFF; DNA: TGCGCCAGCAGTGAGTCGGGGGGGGGTACTGAAGCTTTCTTT
size: many; D: .; J: TRBJ2-5; V: TRBV10-3; CDR3: CAISDGQDLDQTQYF; DNA: TGTGCCATCAGTGACGGGCAAGACTTGGATCAGACCCAGTACTTC
size: .; D: .; J: TRBJ2-6; V: TRBV20-1; CDR3: CSASSQESRSSGANVLTF; DNA: TGCAGTGCTTCGAGCCAGGAAAGCCGCAGCTCTGGGGCCAACGTCCTGACTTTC
size: few; D: .; J: TRBJ1-2; V: TRBV10-2; CDR3: CASSDLGHYGYTF; DNA: TGCGCCAGCAGTGATCTGGGACACTATGGCTACACCTTC
size: .; D: .; J: TRBJ2-2; V: TRBV28; CDR3: CASSYSRGRPGELFF; DNA: TGTGCCAGCAGTTACAGCCGGGGGCGGCCCGGGGAGCTGTTTTTT
size: few; D: TRBD2; J: TRBJ2-2; V: TRBV5-4; CDR3: CASSLGLAGGPRTGELFF; DNA: TGTGCCAGCAGTTTGGGACTAGCGGGAGGGCCACGTACCGGGGAGCTGTTTTTT